This TCR delta chain emerged from a study of gamma-delta chains in newborns, infants, children. Overall study: Microbial exposure reportedly drives polyclonal innate γδ T cell expansion after birth.

TCRdb redid the clone calls on the reads with CATT. The sample lists 7,000 or so delta-chain clones, under 0.75% occurring once. About this clone itself: TCRdb shows a much larger clone's protein in place of this DNA's translation, and the two differ at residue 13, likely through a read error; the protein shown is translated from the DNA.

The CDR3 is made up of 19 amino acids. Germline V CDR1 and CDR2: GEAIGNYY, EKD. The chain employs TRDV2 and TRDJ3, with 7 bases identical to TRDD3. The TCR comes from a child who was a newborn, infant or young child, either healthy, febrile or measles-vaccinated (not recorded which). Sequencing used blood. The CDR3 nucleotides are TGTGCCTGTGACACTGGGGGAATCCTCAGCTCCTGGGTCACCCGACAGATGTTTTTC. It is translated as CACDTGGILSSWVTRQMFF.